Below, one T cell receptor beta chain is given with its context. The data were produced by immunoSEQ multiplex PCR, yet TCRdb's version contains in-frame clones alone and is incomplete. Among roughly 30,000 clones listed, approximately 89% were seen once. The entry originates in a study of T cell changes during pregnancy in multiple sclerosis. V was pared by 3 bases and J by 7 bases, with 11 bases between. This CDR3 is built from 12 residues. Germline values: CDR1 SGHKS, CDR2 YYEKEE (reference sequence). The receptor was derived from a female donor with multiple sclerosis, enrolled in a pregnancy study. The gene calls are TRBV5-5 and TRBJ2-7, with D unresolved. The specimen was CD8+ T cells from peripheral blood mononuclear cells, collected after pregnancy. The CDR3 sequence: CASSSSGREQYF. The CDR3 bases are TGTGCCAGCAGCTCAAGTGGCAGGGAGCAGTACTTC. The complete variable domain, with remaining parts taken from reference TRBV5-5 and TRBJ2-7, reads DAGVTQSPTHLIKTRGQQVTLRCSPISGHKSVSWYQQVLGQGPQFIFQYYEKEERGRGNFPDRFSARQFPNYSSELNVNALLLGDSALYLCASSSSGREQYFGPGTRLTVT.